The rows below give T cell receptor beta chains drawn from one sample of a study of blood T cells in healthy people across ages. TCRdb itself ran the 5' RACE reads through MiXCR, one entry per CDR3 protein. The sample shows around 790,000 distinct CDR3 sequences, approximately 44% of them seen only once. Sample: blood. The receptors here all came from a man in his 60s in good health. Both conserved end residues are part of each CDR3. Fields, in order: D gene, clone size, V gene, J gene, CDR3 DNA, CDR3 protein. The D gene is left open where the match is weak. Clone sizes are given selectively: once, few, many, or a class where the clone is expanded.

NA,NA,TRBV5-1,TRBJ2-1,TGCGCCAGCAGCTCGGAAAGTTTAGGGGCGGGTGAGCAGTTCTTC,CASSSESLGAGEQFF
NA,few,TRBV7-2,TRBJ2-1,TGTGCCAGCAGCTTAATAGGTTACAATGAGCAGTTCTTC,CASSLIGYNEQFF
NA,NA,TRBV27,TRBJ1-1,TGTGCCAGCAGTACCCGACAGGCCATGAACACTGAAGCTTTCTTT,CASSTRQAMNTEAFF
NA,NA,TRBV5-1,TRBJ2-1,TGCGCCAGCACCCCTGGTCTGAGCTCCTACAATGAGCAGTTCTTC,CASTPGLSSYNEQFF
TRBD2,few,TRBV11-2,TRBJ2-5,TGTGCCAGCAGCTTAGTTGCCAGCGGGGGGGCCTTGACCCAGTACTTC,CASSLVASGGALTQYF
NA,few,TRBV29-1,TRBJ2-3,TGCAGCGTGTCCCACAGGGTCAGCACAGATACGCAGTATTTT,CSVSHRVSTDTQYF
NA,few,TRBV2,TRBJ2-7,TGTGCCAGCAGTGAAGTTGGGCCGGTCTTACCCTACGAGCAGTACTTC,CASSEVGPVLPYEQYF
TRBD1,NA,TRBV20-1,TRBJ1-1,TGCAGTGCTAGAGATCCCCGTTCGACAGGGGGCTACACTGAAGCTTTCTTT,CSARDPRSTGGYTEAFF
NA,few,TRBV3-1,TRBJ2-7,TGTGCCAGCAGCCACGCGGGGAGCTACGAGCAGTACTTC,CASSHAGSYEQYF
NA,NA,TRBV20-1,TRBJ2-7,TGCAGTGCAGATCCCGGGACTTACTACGAGCAGTACTTC,CSADPGTYYEQYF
TRBD2,many,TRBV3-1,TRBJ2-1,TGTGCCAGCAGCCCCATACTAGCGGGGGGGCTCGATGAGCAGTTCTTC,CASSPILAGGLDEQFF
TRBD1,few,TRBV7-9,TRBJ2-1,TGTGCCAGCAGCATACCACAGGGGGCGGATGAGCAGTTCTTC,CASSIPQGADEQFF
NA,NA,TRBV3-1,TRBJ2-5,TGTGCCAGCAGCCAATCCAGGGGGGTAGGGGAGACCCAGTACTTC,CASSQSRGVGETQYF
TRBD1,NA,TRBV5-5,TRBJ2-7,TGTGCCAGCAGCTTGGAGGGTAACAGGGGATCCTACGAGCAGTACTTC,CASSLEGNRGSYEQYF
TRBD1,few,TRBV6-1,TRBJ2-7,TGTGCCAGCAGTGCGCCGAGGGACAGACCCTCCTACGAGCAGTACTTC,CASSAPRDRPSYEQYF
NA,many,TRBV20-1,TRBJ2-7,TGCAGTGCTAGAGATGTCAACAGGGTCTCCTACGAGCAGTACTTC,CSARDVNRVSYEQYF
NA,NA,TRBV3-1,TRBJ2-7,TGTGCCAGCAGCCAAGTCCCCACCCGGAGTTGGGCCAGCTCCTACGAGCAGTACTTC,CASSQVPTRSWASSYEQYF
TRBD1,NA,TRBV12-3/TRBV12-4,TRBJ1-1,TGTGCCAGCAATCACAGGGGGGTGAACACTGAAGCTTTCTTT,CASNHRGVNTEAFF
TRBD2,NA,TRBV6-2/TRBV6-3,TRBJ2-4,TGTGCCAGCAGTTCATTCGTCCCAGCGGGGGTGAGTCGGCGCTACAATGAGCAGTACTTC,CASSSFVPAGVSRRYNEQYF
TRBD2,NA,TRBV20-1,TRBJ2-1,TGCAGTGCTAGAGTATCACCGTTAACACCGGGACCAGCGGGGGATTGGGTTTTGAATGAGCAGTTCTTC,CSARVSPLTPGPAGDWVLNEQFF
NA,NA,TRBV28,TRBJ2-7,TGTGCCAGCAGATCCACACCGGGACTGGGCAAGCACGAGCAGTACTTC,CASRSTPGLGKHEQYF
TRBD1,NA,TRBV20-1,TRBJ1-5,TGCAGTGCTAGTGGGGACAGGGGTTTTCAGCCCCAGCATTTT,CSASGDRGFQPQHF
NA,NA,TRBV29-1,TRBJ2-1,TGCAGCGTTGTCGGCAGGGAGTACAATGAGCAGTTCTTC,CSVVGREYNEQFF